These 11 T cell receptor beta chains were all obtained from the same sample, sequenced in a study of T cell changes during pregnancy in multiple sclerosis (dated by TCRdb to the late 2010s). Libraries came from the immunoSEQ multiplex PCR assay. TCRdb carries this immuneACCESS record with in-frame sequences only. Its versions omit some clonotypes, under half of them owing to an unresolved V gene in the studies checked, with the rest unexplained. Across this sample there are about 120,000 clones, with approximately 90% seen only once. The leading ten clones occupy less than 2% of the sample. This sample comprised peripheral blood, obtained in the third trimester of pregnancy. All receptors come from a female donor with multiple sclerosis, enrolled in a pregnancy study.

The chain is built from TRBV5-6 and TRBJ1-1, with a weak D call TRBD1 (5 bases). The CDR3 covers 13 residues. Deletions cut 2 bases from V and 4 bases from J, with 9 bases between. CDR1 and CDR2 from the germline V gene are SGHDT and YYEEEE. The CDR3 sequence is CASSLNRITEAFF. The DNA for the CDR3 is TGTGCCAGCAGCTTAAACAGGATCACTGAAGCTTTCTTT.

DNA for the CDR3: TGCGCCAGCAGCTGGAGCGATGAGCAGTTCTTC. Its protein is CASSWSDEQFF. The chain is built from TRBV5-1 and TRBJ2-1; D gene uncertain. Per germline, CDR1 SGHRS and CDR2 YFSETQ. Trimming shortened V by 3 bases and J by 8 bases, and 6 bases separated the two germline ends. CDR3 length: 11 amino acids.

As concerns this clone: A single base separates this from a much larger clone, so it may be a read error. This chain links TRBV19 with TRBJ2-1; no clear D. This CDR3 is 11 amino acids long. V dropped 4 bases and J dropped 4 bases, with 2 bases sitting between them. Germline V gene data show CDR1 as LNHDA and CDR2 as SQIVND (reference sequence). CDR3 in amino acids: CASSTYNEQFF. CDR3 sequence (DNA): TGTGCCAGTAGTACATACAATGAGCAGTTCTTC.

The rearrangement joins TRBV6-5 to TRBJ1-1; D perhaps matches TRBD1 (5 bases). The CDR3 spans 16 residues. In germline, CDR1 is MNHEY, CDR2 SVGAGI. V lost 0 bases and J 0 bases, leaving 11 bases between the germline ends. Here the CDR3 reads CASSYSPGGVNTEAFF. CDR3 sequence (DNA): TGTGCCAGCAGTTACTCGCCCGGGGGGGTGAACACTGAAGCTTTCTTT.

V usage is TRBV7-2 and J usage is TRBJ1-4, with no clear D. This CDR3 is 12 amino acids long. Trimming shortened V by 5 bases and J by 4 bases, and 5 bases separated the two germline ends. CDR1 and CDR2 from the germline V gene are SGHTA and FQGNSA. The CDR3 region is CASSRVNEKLFF. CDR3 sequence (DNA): TGTGCCAGCAGCCGGGTTAATGAAAAACTGTTTTTT. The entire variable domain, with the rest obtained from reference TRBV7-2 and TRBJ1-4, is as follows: GAGVSQSPSNKVTEKGKDVELRCDPISGHTALYWYRQSLGQGLEFLIYFQGNSAPDKSGLPSDRFSAERTGGSVSTLTIQRTQQEDSAVYLCASSRVNEKLFFGSGTQLSVL.

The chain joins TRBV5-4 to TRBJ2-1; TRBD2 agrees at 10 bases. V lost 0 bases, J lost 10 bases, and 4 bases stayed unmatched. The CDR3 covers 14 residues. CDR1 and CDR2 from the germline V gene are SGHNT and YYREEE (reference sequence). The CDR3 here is CASSLGLAGDEQFF. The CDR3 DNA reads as TGTGCCAGCAGCTTGGGGCTAGCGGGGGACGAGCAGTTCTTC. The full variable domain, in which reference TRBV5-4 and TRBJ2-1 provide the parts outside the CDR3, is ETGVTQSPTHLIKTRGQQVTLRCSSQSGHNTVSWYQQALGQGPQFIFQYYREEENGRGNFPPRFSGLQFPNYSSELNVNALELDDSALYLCASSLGLAGDEQFFGPGTRLTVL.

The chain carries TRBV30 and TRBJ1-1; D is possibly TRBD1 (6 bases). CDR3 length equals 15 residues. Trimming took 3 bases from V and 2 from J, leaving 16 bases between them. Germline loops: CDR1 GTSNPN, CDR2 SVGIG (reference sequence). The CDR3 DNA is TGTGCCTGGAGCCCCCCGCGGGGGCGAAACACTGAAGCTTTCTTT. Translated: CAWSPPRGRNTEAFF.

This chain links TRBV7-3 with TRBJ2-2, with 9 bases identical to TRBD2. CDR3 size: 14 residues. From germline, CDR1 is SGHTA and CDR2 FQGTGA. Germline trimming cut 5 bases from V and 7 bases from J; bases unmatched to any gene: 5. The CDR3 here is CASSPVAGVGELFF. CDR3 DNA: TGTGCCAGCAGCCCCGTAGCGGGAGTCGGGGAGCTGTTTTTT.

This CDR3 is CASSTRTPPGDTQYF. Written as DNA, the CDR3 is TGTGCCAGCAGTACCCGCACCCCCCCCGGGGATACGCAGTATTTT. J is TRBJ2-3 and V is TRBV6-5; no definite D call. V gave up 5 bases and J gave up 6 bases, with 18 bases separating them. The CDR3 has 15 residues. Germline V CDR1 and CDR2: MNHEY, SVGAGI.

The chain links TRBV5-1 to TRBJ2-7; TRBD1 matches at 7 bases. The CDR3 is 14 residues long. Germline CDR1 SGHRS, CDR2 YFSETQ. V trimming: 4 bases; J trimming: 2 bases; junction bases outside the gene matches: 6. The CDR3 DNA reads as TGCGCCAGCAGCATTGACAGGGTCCCCTACGAGCAGTACTTC. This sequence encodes CASSIDRVPYEQYF.

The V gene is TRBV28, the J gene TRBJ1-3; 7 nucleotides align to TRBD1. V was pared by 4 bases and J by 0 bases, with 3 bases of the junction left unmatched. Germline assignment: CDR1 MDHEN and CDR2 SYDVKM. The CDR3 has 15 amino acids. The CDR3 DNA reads TGTGCCAGCAGTTACCGGGACAGCTCTGGAAACACCATATATTTT. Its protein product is CASSYRDSSGNTIYF. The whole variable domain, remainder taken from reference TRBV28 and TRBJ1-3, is DVKVTQSSRYLVKRTGEKVFLECVQDMDHENMFWYRQDPGLGLRLIYFSYDVKMKEKGDIPEGYSVSREKKERFSLILESASTNQTSMYLCASSYRDSSGNTIYFGEGSWLTVV.